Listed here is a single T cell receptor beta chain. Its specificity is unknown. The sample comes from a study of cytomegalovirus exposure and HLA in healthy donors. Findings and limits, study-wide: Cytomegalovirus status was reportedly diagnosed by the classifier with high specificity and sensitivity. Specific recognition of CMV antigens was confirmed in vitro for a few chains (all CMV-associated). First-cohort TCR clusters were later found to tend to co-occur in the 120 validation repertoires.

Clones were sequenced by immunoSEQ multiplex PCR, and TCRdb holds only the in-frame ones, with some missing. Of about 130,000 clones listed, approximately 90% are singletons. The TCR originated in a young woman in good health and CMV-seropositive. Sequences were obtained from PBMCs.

The CDR3 loop is CASSTTGTGVYEQYF. The CDR3 DNA is TGTGCCAGCAGCACGACCGGGACAGGCGTCTACGAGCAGTACTTC. The genes are TRBV5-6 and TRBJ2-7; 8 nucleotides match TRBD1. J was trimmed by 3 bases and V by 4 bases; bases with no gene match: 9. The CDR3 covers 15 residues. The germline V gene encodes CDR1 SGHDT and CDR2 YYEEEE.